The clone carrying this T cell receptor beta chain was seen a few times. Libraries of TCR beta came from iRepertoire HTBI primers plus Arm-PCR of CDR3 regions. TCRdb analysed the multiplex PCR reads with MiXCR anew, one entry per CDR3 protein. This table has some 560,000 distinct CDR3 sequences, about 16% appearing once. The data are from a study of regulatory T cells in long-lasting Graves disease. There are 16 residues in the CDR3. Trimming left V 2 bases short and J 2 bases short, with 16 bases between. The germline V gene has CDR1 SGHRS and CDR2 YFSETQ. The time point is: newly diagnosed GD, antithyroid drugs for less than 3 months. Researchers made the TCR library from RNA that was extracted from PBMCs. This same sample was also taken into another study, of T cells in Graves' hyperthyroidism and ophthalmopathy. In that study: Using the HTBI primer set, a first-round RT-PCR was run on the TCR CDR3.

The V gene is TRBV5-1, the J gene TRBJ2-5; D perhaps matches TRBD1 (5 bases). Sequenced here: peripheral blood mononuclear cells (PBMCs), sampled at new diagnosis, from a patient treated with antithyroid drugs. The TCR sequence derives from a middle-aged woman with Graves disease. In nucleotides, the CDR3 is TGCGCCAGCAGCTTCAGTATACGGCAGGGTCAAGAGACCCAGTACTTC. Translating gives CASSFSIRQGQETQYF.